The 6 T cell receptor beta chains presented below share a single source sample, sequenced in a study of CXCR3-negative and CXCR3-positive naive CD8 T cells. The libraries of TRB cDNA were constructed through 5' RACE using UMI labels. With the 5' RACE reads reprocessed, TCRdb shows one record per CDR3 protein and no DNA. Its listing shows 69,000 or so distinct CDR3 sequences. Sequencing was done on a sample of naive CXCR3- CD8+ T cells from blood. The subset here: CD45RO-CCR7+CD27+CD95- naive CD8+ T cells lacking CXCR3 (TNR3-). The receptors shown here come from a human donor in good health. Some clones in this sample may be carry-over from other donors' samples.

This sequence joins TRBV7-6 and TRBJ2-7; the TCRdb D gene call, TRBD2, has no DNA to confirm it. The germline gives CDR1 SGHVS, CDR2 FNYEAQ. This CDR3 has 14 amino acids. The CDR3 sequence is CASSLGTSPHEQYF.

The V call is TRBV30, the J call TRBJ1-1. Germline-derived CDR1 and CDR2 are GTSNPN and SVGIG (reference sequence). CDR3 length: 13 residues. The CDR3 loop is CAWNRELNTEAFF.

The rearrangement joins TRBV9 to TRBJ2-7; TCRdb designates TRBD1, a call that cannot be tested without DNA. CDR1 is SGDLS, CDR2 YYNGEE, per germline. This CDR3 is built from 15 residues. This CDR3 is CASSVGDRGSYEQYF.

This CDR3 reads CSVVGLLSTIYF. V gene TRBV29-1 combines with J gene TRBJ1-3. Per germline, CDR1 SQVTM and CDR2 ANQGSEA. This CDR3 contains 12 residues.

The chain recombines TRBV29-1 with TRBJ1-5; TCRdb calls TRBD1, which cannot be checked without DNA. CDR1 is SQVTM and CDR2 is ANQGSEA in the germline V gene. The CDR3 is 15 amino acids. CDR3 in amino acids: CSVALSPAGNQPQHF.

The chain is built from TRBV7-6 and TRBJ2-3; absent DNA, TCRdb's TRBD1 call cannot be checked. The germline V gene encodes CDR1 SGHVS and CDR2 FNYEAQ. This CDR3 has 16 residues. This CDR3 is CASSELRGENTDTQYF.